The rows below give T cell receptor beta chains drawn from one sample of a study of radiation and T cells in renal cell carcinoma. Assay used: immunoSEQ multiplex PCR; TCRdb lists only in-frame clones, some missing. Of roughly 130,000 clones in the sample, approximately 90% were seen once. Sequencing used blood, obtained from a patient whose treatment included radiotherapy and nephrectomy. The origin of the receptors is a woman aged 70 to 79 with renal cell carcinoma. Each CDR3 is given with its conserved first and last residue. D genes are given only for firm matches. Expanded clones get a size class; other rows say once, few or many, or leave the size out.

clone_size: once
v_call: TRBV5-1
j_call: TRBJ2-5
d_call: TRBD2
cdr3_length: 17
cdr3_nt: TGCGCCAGCTGCACTAGCGGGAGGGCCGCGCCAAGAGAGACCCAGTACTTC
cdr3_aa: CASCTSGRAAPRETQYF

clone_size: .
v_call: TRBV2
j_call: TRBJ1-3
d_call: .
cdr3_length: 15
cdr3_nt: TGTGCCAGCCGCTTAGGACAGACCTCTGGAAACACCATATATTTT
cdr3_aa: CASRLGQTSGNTIYF

clone_size: .
v_call: TRBV28
j_call: TRBJ1-1
d_call: TRBD1
cdr3_length: 15
cdr3_nt: TGTGCCAGCAGTTCAATAAACAGGGGGAACCCTGAAGCTTTCTTT
cdr3_aa: CASSSINRGNPEAFF

clone_size: few
v_call: TRBV6-1
j_call: TRBJ1-5
d_call: .
cdr3_length: 18
cdr3_nt: TGTGCCAGCAGTGGAACACGCCCTTCAGGGGAGGGCAGTCAGCCCCAGCATTTT
cdr3_aa: CASSGTRPSGEGSQPQHF

clone_size: .
v_call: TRBV29-1
j_call: TRBJ2-3
d_call: .
cdr3_length: 12
cdr3_nt: TGCAGCGTTGAGGAGGGGCAAGATACGCAGTATTTT
cdr3_aa: CSVEEGQDTQYF

clone_size: few
v_call: TRBV30
j_call: TRBJ1-5
d_call: .
cdr3_length: 15
cdr3_nt: TGTGCCTGGAGTGTACCGGGTTCGGGTTATCAGCCCCAGCATTTT
cdr3_aa: CAWSVPGSGYQPQHF

clone_size: .
v_call: TRBV19
j_call: TRBJ2-3
d_call: .
cdr3_length: 14
cdr3_nt: TGTGCCAGTAGTATTGATAGGGGCACAGATACGCAGTATTTT
cdr3_aa: CASSIDRGTDTQYF

clone_size: .
v_call: TRBV19
j_call: TRBJ2-7
d_call: TRBD1
cdr3_length: 15
cdr3_nt: TGTGCCAGTAGTATAGGCGGGACAGGGTCGCGTGAGCAGTACTTC
cdr3_aa: CASSIGGTGSREQYF

clone_size: .
v_call: TRBV2
j_call: TRBJ2-2
d_call: TRBD2
cdr3_length: 15
cdr3_nt: TGTGCCAGCAGTCGAGGACTAGCCCCGCCCGGGGAGCTGTTTTTT
cdr3_aa: CASSRGLAPPGELFF

clone_size: .
v_call: TRBV4-2
j_call: TRBJ2-7
d_call: .
cdr3_length: 14
cdr3_nt: TGTGCCAGCAGCCAAGACAGGAGCTCCTACGAGCAGTACTTC
cdr3_aa: CASSQDRSSYEQYF

clone_size: .
v_call: TRBV30
j_call: TRBJ1-4
d_call: .
cdr3_length: 15
cdr3_nt: TGTGCCTGGACCCAATACAGCCCCTTGGGCGAAAAACTGTTTTTT
cdr3_aa: CAWTQYSPLGEKLFF

clone_size: once
v_call: TRBV7-9
j_call: TRBJ2-6
d_call: .
cdr3_length: 16
cdr3_nt: TGTGCCAGCAGCCCCACCGGCAGGGCTGGGGCCAACGTCCTGACTTTC
cdr3_aa: CASSPTGRAGANVLTF

clone_size: .
v_call: TRBV7-8
j_call: TRBJ1-1
d_call: .
cdr3_length: 15
cdr3_nt: TGTGCCAGCAGCTTATCTCGGACGGTGAACACTGAAGCTTTCTTT
cdr3_aa: CASSLSRTVNTEAFF

clone_size: .
v_call: TRBV19
j_call: TRBJ1-5
d_call: TRBD1
cdr3_length: 16
cdr3_nt: TGTGCCAGTAGTATAGATGCAGGGGGCTTGGGTCAGCCCCAGCATTTT
cdr3_aa: CASSIDAGGLGQPQHF

clone_size: .
v_call: TRBV7-2
j_call: TRBJ2-3
d_call: TRBD2
cdr3_length: 16
cdr3_nt: TGTGCCAGCAGCTTAGTTCCGCGGGGGGGCACAGATACGCAGTATTTT
cdr3_aa: CASSLVPRGGTDTQYF

clone_size: .
v_call: TRBV9
j_call: TRBJ1-1
d_call: TRBD1
cdr3_length: 17
cdr3_nt: TGTGCCAGCAGCGGCGGGACAGGGGGCGCCAACCCTTACGTAGCTTTCTTT
cdr3_aa: CASSGGTGGANPYVAFF

clone_size: .
v_call: TRBV5-4
j_call: TRBJ2-2
d_call: TRBD1
cdr3_length: 15
cdr3_nt: TGTGCCAGCACCTTGACAGGGATTCTCGCCGGGGAGCTGTTTTTT
cdr3_aa: CASTLTGILAGELFF

clone_size: .
v_call: TRBV30
j_call: TRBJ1-5
d_call: .
cdr3_length: 18
cdr3_nt: TGTGCCTGGAGTGGAGGGGGTTTGGGAATTGAGAGCAATCAGCCCCAGCATTTT
cdr3_aa: CAWSGGGLGIESNQPQHF

clone_size: .
v_call: TRBV7-8
j_call: TRBJ1-1
d_call: TRBD1
cdr3_length: 14
cdr3_nt: TGTGCCAGCAGCGGGGGGGACAGCCTAAGAGAAGCTTTCTTT
cdr3_aa: CASSGGDSLREAFF

clone_size: .
v_call: TRBV7-9
j_call: TRBJ2-4
d_call: .
cdr3_length: 14
cdr3_nt: TGTGCCAGCAGCTTGACAGATACCAAAAACATTCAGTACTTC
cdr3_aa: CASSLTDTKNIQYF

clone_size: .
v_call: TRBV5-6
j_call: TRBJ2-5
d_call: .
cdr3_length: 10
cdr3_nt: TGTGCCAGCGGGTGGGAGACCCAGTACTTC
cdr3_aa: CASGWETQYF

clone_size: once
v_call: TRBV28
j_call: TRBJ1-6
d_call: .
cdr3_length: 15
cdr3_nt: TGTGCCAGCAGCCGTGCGGGAAAAAGTAATTCACCCCTCCACTTT
cdr3_aa: CASSRAGKSNSPLHF

clone_size: .
v_call: TRBV11-2
j_call: TRBJ2-1
d_call: .
cdr3_length: 11
cdr3_nt: TGTGCCAGCAGCTTAACGGGGACGCAGTTCTTC
cdr3_aa: CASSLTGTQFF

clone_size: .
v_call: TRBV18
j_call: TRBJ1-1
d_call: .
cdr3_length: 16
cdr3_nt: TGTGCCAGCTCACCACGGGAGGGGACCATGAACACTGAAGCTTTCTTT
cdr3_aa: CASSPREGTMNTEAFF

clone_size: .
v_call: TRBV7-2
j_call: TRBJ2-3
d_call: TRBD2
cdr3_length: 16
cdr3_nt: TGTGCCAGCAGCTGGGGACTAGCGGGGGGCCTAAATACGCAGTATTTT
cdr3_aa: CASSWGLAGGLNTQYF

clone_size: few
v_call: TRBV4-2
j_call: TRBJ1-2
d_call: .
cdr3_length: 15
cdr3_nt: TGTGCCAGCAGCCAAGAGGCCAGGACAAACTATGGCTACACCTTC
cdr3_aa: CASSQEARTNYGYTF

clone_size: .
v_call: TRBV30
j_call: TRBJ2-7
d_call: .
cdr3_length: 12
cdr3_nt: TGTGCCTGTGACAGGAGAACCTACGAGCAGTACTTC
cdr3_aa: CACDRRTYEQYF

clone_size: .
v_call: TRBV21-1
j_call: TRBJ2-7
d_call: .
cdr3_length: 14
cdr3_nt: TGTGCCAGCGCAAGGACAGGGGGCATCTACGAGCAGTACTTC
cdr3_aa: CASARTGGIYEQYF

clone_size: .
v_call: TRBV5-4
j_call: TRBJ2-3
d_call: .
cdr3_length: 14
cdr3_nt: TGTGCCAGCAGCTTGGAGAGGGGCTGGGATACGCAGTATTTT
cdr3_aa: CASSLERGWDTQYF

clone_size: .
v_call: TRBV6-5
j_call: TRBJ2-1
d_call: .
cdr3_length: 12
cdr3_nt: TGTGCCAGCAGCTCCCGGTACAATGAGCAGTTCTTC
cdr3_aa: CASSSRYNEQFF

clone_size: .
v_call: TRBV11-2
j_call: TRBJ2-1
d_call: TRBD1
cdr3_length: 14
cdr3_nt: TGTGCCAGCAGCCCCGGGACAGGGTCCGGTGAGCAGTTCTTC
cdr3_aa: CASSPGTGSGEQFF

clone_size: .
v_call: TRBV19
j_call: TRBJ2-2
d_call: TRBD1
cdr3_length: 15
cdr3_nt: TGTGCCAGTAGCACGGGACAGGAGAACACCGGGGAGCTGTTTTTT
cdr3_aa: CASSTGQENTGELFF

clone_size: .
v_call: TRBV5-1
j_call: TRBJ1-1
d_call: .
cdr3_length: 14
cdr3_nt: TGCGCCAGCAGCTTGGAAGCCGCGGATACTGAAGCTTTCTTT
cdr3_aa: CASSLEAADTEAFF

clone_size: .
v_call: TRBV7-2
j_call: TRBJ2-3
d_call: .
cdr3_length: 14
cdr3_nt: TGTGCCAGCCTCCGGGGCTTGGGCACAGATACGCAGTATTTT
cdr3_aa: CASLRGLGTDTQYF

clone_size: once
v_call: TRBV30
j_call: TRBJ1-4
d_call: .
cdr3_length: 16
cdr3_nt: TGTGCCTGGAGTCCGGATGTGTCGCTAACTAATGAAAAACTGTTTTTT
cdr3_aa: CAWSPDVSLTNEKLFF

clone_size: .
v_call: TRBV7-2
j_call: TRBJ2-7
d_call: .
cdr3_length: 15
cdr3_nt: TGTGCCAGCAGCTGGGACCGGGACACCGGCCTCGAGCAGTACTTC
cdr3_aa: CASSWDRDTGLEQYF

clone_size: .
v_call: TRBV6-5
j_call: TRBJ1-2
d_call: .
cdr3_length: 11
cdr3_nt: TGTGCCAGCAGACAGGGAATGGGCTACACCTTC
cdr3_aa: CASRQGMGYTF

clone_size: .
v_call: TRBV6-1
j_call: TRBJ2-6
d_call: .
cdr3_length: 15
cdr3_nt: TGTGCCAGCAGTGGCAGGGACGCTGGGGCCAACGTCCTGACTTTC
cdr3_aa: CASSGRDAGANVLTF

clone_size: .
v_call: TRBV30
j_call: TRBJ2-7
d_call: .
cdr3_length: 13
cdr3_nt: TGTGCCTGGGGGCGAGGGAGCTCCTACGAGCAGTACTTC
cdr3_aa: CAWGRGSSYEQYF

clone_size: .
v_call: TRBV19
j_call: TRBJ1-3
d_call: .
cdr3_length: 15
cdr3_nt: TGTGCCAGTAGTTCAGAGGGGTCCAAGGGAAACACCATATATTTT
cdr3_aa: CASSSEGSKGNTIYF

clone_size: .
v_call: TRBV6-1
j_call: TRBJ2-1
d_call: .
cdr3_length: 13
cdr3_nt: TGTGCCAGCAGGACCCTTTCGGACAATGAGCAGTTCTTC
cdr3_aa: CASRTLSDNEQFF

clone_size: few
v_call: TRBV5-4
j_call: TRBJ1-6
d_call: .
cdr3_length: 15
cdr3_nt: TGTGCCAGCAGCTTGGACGGCAGCCATAATTCACCCCTCCACTTT
cdr3_aa: CASSLDGSHNSPLHF

clone_size: .
v_call: TRBV18
j_call: TRBJ1-2
d_call: .
cdr3_length: 14
cdr3_nt: TGTGCCAGCTCACCAACCGGGACATCTTATGGCTACACCTTC
cdr3_aa: CASSPTGTSYGYTF

clone_size: .
v_call: TRBV5-1
j_call: TRBJ2-1
d_call: .
cdr3_length: 14
cdr3_nt: TGCGCCAGCAGCCCCCAGAGAGGGAGGAATGAGCAGTTCTTC
cdr3_aa: CASSPQRGRNEQFF

clone_size: .
v_call: TRBV5-1
j_call: TRBJ2-1
d_call: TRBD1
cdr3_length: 15
cdr3_nt: TGCGCCAGCAGCTTGGGGGGGACAGGAGACAATGAGCAGTTCTTC
cdr3_aa: CASSLGGTGDNEQFF

clone_size: .
v_call: TRBV4-3
j_call: TRBJ2-7
d_call: .
cdr3_length: 13
cdr3_nt: TGCGCCAGCAGCCAAGATTTGAACATCGGGCAGTACTTC
cdr3_aa: CASSQDLNIGQYF

clone_size: .
v_call: TRBV7-8
j_call: TRBJ2-1
d_call: TRBD1
cdr3_length: 15
cdr3_nt: TGTGCCAGCAGCCTCGACAGGGCACGGAACAATGAGCAGTTCTTC
cdr3_aa: CASSLDRARNNEQFF

clone_size: .
v_call: TRBV19
j_call: TRBJ1-2
d_call: TRBD1
cdr3_length: 17
cdr3_nt: TGTGCCAGTAGTCGATCAGGGGGCTCGAGACGGGACTATGGCTACACCTTC
cdr3_aa: CASSRSGGSRRDYGYTF

clone_size: .
v_call: TRBV6-5
j_call: TRBJ1-1
d_call: .
cdr3_length: 14
cdr3_nt: TGTGCCAGCAGTTGGGGAGATCGGAACACTGAAGCTTTCTTT
cdr3_aa: CASSWGDRNTEAFF

clone_size: .
v_call: TRBV11-2
j_call: TRBJ1-4
d_call: .
cdr3_length: 15
cdr3_nt: TGTGCCAGCAGCTTTCGGACCGCCGTTAATGAAAAACTGTTTTTT
cdr3_aa: CASSFRTAVNEKLFF

clone_size: .
v_call: TRBV5-6
j_call: TRBJ2-1
d_call: .
cdr3_length: 12
cdr3_nt: TGTGCCAGCAGTTTTTCAAAAACTGAGCAGTTCTTC
cdr3_aa: CASSFSKTEQFF

clone_size: .
v_call: TRBV19
j_call: TRBJ1-4
d_call: TRBD1
cdr3_length: 14
cdr3_nt: TGTGCCAGTAGTGCCGCCGGGACAGGGCTGGCCCTGTTTTTT
cdr3_aa: CASSAAGTGLALFF

clone_size: .
v_call: TRBV5-6
j_call: TRBJ1-2
d_call: .
cdr3_length: 15
cdr3_nt: TGTGCCAGCAGCGACGGGGCCAGGGTTATCTATGGCTACACCTTC
cdr3_aa: CASSDGARVIYGYTF

clone_size: .
v_call: TRBV6-1
j_call: TRBJ1-4
d_call: .
cdr3_length: 14
cdr3_nt: TGTGCCAGCACCCCCGGGCACGGTAGTGAAAAACTGTTTTTT
cdr3_aa: CASTPGHGSEKLFF